The present TCR beta chain was sequenced within a study of blood T cell repertoires in COVID-19. In the original workflow: Scientists estimated how many nucleated cells there were by amplifying reference gene primers. Profiled with immunoSEQ multiplex PCR; TCRdb holds only in-frame clones, not every one. V and J calls and clone size are as listed in that table; D and trimming were resolved from the DNA. Among about 240,000 clones, roughly nine tenths were seen once, and the ten largest hold 6.2%. The V end was cut by 0 bases, the J end by 4 bases, with 8 bases between. The CDR3 is 14 residues long. The germline V gene has CDR1 SGHNT and CDR2 YENEEA.

Material for sequencing was peripheral blood. The origin of this receptor is a man between 60 and 70 years old with acute or convalescent COVID-19. The chain has TRBV11-3 and TRBJ2-3; D is unresolved. Here the CDR3 reads CASSLDVLPDTQYF. CDR3 in DNA: TGTGCCAGCAGCTTAGACGTCCTTCCAGATACGCAGTATTTT. The complete variable domain, with remaining parts taken from reference TRBV11-3 and TRBJ2-3, reads EAGVVQSPRYKIIEKKQPVAFWCNPISGHNTLYWYLQNLGQGPELLIRYENEEAVDDSQLPKDRFSAERLKGVDSTLKIQPAELGDSAVYLCASSLDVLPDTQYFGPGTRLTVL.